The 27 T cell receptor beta chains given below trace back to one sample, sequenced in a study of T cells after yellow fever vaccination. TCRdb ran MiXCR on the 5' RACE reads and lists one entry per CDR3 protein. This table has hundreds of thousands of distinct CDR3 sequences, approximately 13% appearing once. The sequences come from PBMCs, collected on the day of the yellow fever booster vaccination. Every receptor here comes from a man in his thirties or forties who received the YFV17D yellow fever vaccine.

The chain has TRBV15 and TRBJ1-6; 12 nucleotides line up with TRBD1. The CDR3 totals 15 residues. Looked up from germline, CDR1 is LNHNV and CDR2 is YYDKDF (reference sequence). V lost 2 bases and J lost 15; bases outside the gene matches: 8. Here the CDR3 DNA reads TGTGCCACCAGCAGATTCCGGGACAGGGGGCCCATCCTCCACTTT. Translated, it gives CATSRFRDRGPILHF. The variable domain in full, completed from reference TRBV15 and TRBJ1-6, reads DAMVIQNPRYQVTQFGKPVTLSCSQTLNHNVMYWYQQKSSQAPKLLFHYYDKDFNNEADTPDNFQSRRPNTSFCFLDIRSPGLGDTAMYLCATSRFRDRGPILHFGNGTRLTVT.

V and J are TRBV6-5 and TRBJ2-1, with 13 nucleotides matching TRBD2. V was clipped by 2 bases and J by 7 bases; unmatched bases: 2. The CDR3 loop spans 15 amino acids. Per the germline V gene, CDR1 is MNHEY and CDR2 is SVGAGI. DNA for the CDR3: TGTGCCAGCAGTTACGGACTAGCGGGGGTGAATGAGCAGTTCTTC. This translates into CASSYGLAGVNEQFF.

The V and J genes are TRBV28 and TRBJ2-5, with 14 nucleotides matching TRBD2. The CDR3 has 15 residues. Germline loops: CDR1 MDHEN, CDR2 SYDVKM. After removal of 5 bases from V and 3 bases from J, the junction contained 2 bases not matched to a gene. The CDR3 coding sequence is TGTGCCAGCAGTGGGGGACTAGCGGGAGAAGAGACCCAGTACTTC. This codes for CASSGGLAGEETQYF.

This clonotype was found many times. The gene calls are TRBV12-3 or TRBV12-4 and TRBJ2-6; 7 bases line up with TRBD1. The CDR3 sequence is 15 residues long. The V and J ends lost 6 bases and 4 bases, in that order; junction bases with no gene match: 6. CDR3 in amino acids: CASSRDRAGANVLTF. DNA of the CDR3: TGTGCCAGCAGCCGCGACAGGGCGGGGGCCAACGTCCTGACTTTC.

A few counts support this clonotype. J is TRBJ2-7 and V is TRBV19; 12 bases map to TRBD1. CDR3 length: 16 amino acids. Unmatched junction bases numbered 10, after V lost 7 bases and J lost 3 bases. Germline V CDR1 and CDR2: LNHDA, SQIVND (reference sequence). The CDR3 region is CASTHSGQGASYEQYF. The CDR3 DNA follows: TGTGCCAGTACCCACTCGGGACAGGGGGCTAGCTACGAGCAGTACTTC. The complete variable domain, with remaining parts taken from reference TRBV19 and TRBJ2-7, reads DGGITQSPKYLFRKEGQNVTLSCEQNLNHDAMYWYRQDPGQGLRLIYYSQIVNDFQKGDIAEGYSVSREKKESFPLTVTSAQKNPTAFYLCASTHSGQGASYEQYFGPGTRLTVT.

This clonotype was counted a few times. The chain uses TRBV29-1 and TRBJ1-1, with no clear D. The CDR3 is 15 amino acids. With 5 bases removed from V and 1 base from J, the gap between germline ends came to 17 bases. Germline-derived CDR1 and CDR2 are SQVTM and ANQGSEA. The CDR3, as DNA: TGCAGCGTTCGACCTACATCGAGCAAGAACACTGAAGCTTTCTTT. This encodes CSVRPTSSKNTEAFF.

This sequence joins TRBV20-1 and TRBJ2-5; D may be TRBD1 or TRBD2 (6 bases each). This CDR3 has 13 residues. V lost 3 bases and J lost 5, with 13 bases in between. Germline V lookup: CDR1 DFQATT, CDR2 SNEGSKA (reference sequence). The CDR3 DNA follows: TGCAGTGCTAGTGTGGGGGGCCGGGAGACCCAGTACTTC. Translating gives CSASVGGRETQYF.

The gene calls are TRBV6-2 or TRBV6-3 and TRBJ1-5; D remains ambiguous. From germline, CDR1 is MNHEY and CDR2 SVGEGT. The V and J ends lost 2 bases and 4 bases respectively, with 6 bases between them. The length of the CDR3 is 13 residues. This CDR3 is CASSYTRNQPQHF. CDR3 in DNA: TGTGCCAGCAGTTACACCCGGAATCAGCCCCAGCATTTT.

The V and J genes are TRBV25-1 and TRBJ1-1; D is uncertain. Germline lookup yields CDR1 MGHDK and CDR2 SYGVNS. The CDR3 has 12 residues. Trimming took 4 bases from V and 4 from J, leaving 7 bases between them. CDR3 coding DNA: TGTGCCAGCAGTGGGTTCGGCACTGAAGCTTTCTTT. It codes for CASSGFGTEAFF. Full variable domain (rest looked up from reference TRBV25-1 and TRBJ1-1): EADIYQTPRYLVIGTGKKITLECSQTMGHDKMYWYQQDPGMELHLIHYSYGVNSTEKGDLSSESTVSRIRTEHFPLTLESARPSHTSQYLCASSGFGTEAFFGQGTRLTVV.

This clonotype was detected a few times. The chain is built from TRBV7-9 and TRBJ2-1, with D perhaps TRBD2 (5 bases). The length of the CDR3 is 13 residues. CDR1 SEHNR and CDR2 FQNEAQ come from the germline V gene (reference sequence). Trimming left V 7 bases short and J 4 bases short, with 11 bases between. CDR3: CASIAGGYNEQFF. As DNA, the CDR3 is TGTGCCAGCATTGCCGGAGGATACAATGAGCAGTTCTTC.

The rearrangement uses TRBV12-3 or TRBV12-4 and TRBJ2-7; TRBD2 aligns across 9 bases. V gave up 6 bases and J gave up 3 bases; unmatched junction bases: 9. The CDR3 sequence is 15 residues long. The CDR3 loop is CASRLETSGNYEQYF. The CDR3 nucleotides read TGTGCCAGCAGGTTGGAGACTAGCGGAAACTACGAGCAGTACTTC.

The chain joins TRBV20-1 to TRBJ2-3; possible D gene TRBD1, 6 bases. V dropped 1 base and J dropped 7 bases, with 9 bases sitting between them. This CDR3 is 12 amino acids long. Germline CDR1 is DFQATT and CDR2 is SNEGSKA (reference sequence). CDR3 in amino acids: CSARGTGNTQYF. The CDR3 nucleotides read TGCAGTGCTAGAGGTACAGGGAATACGCAGTATTTT.

The chain joins TRBV6-6 to TRBJ2-7; no clear D gene. The CDR3 is 13 residues long. Germline V gives CDR1 MNHNY, CDR2 SVGAGI (reference sequence). The V end lost 8 bases, the J end lost 3 bases, and 14 bases lay between the germline ends. DNA for the CDR3: TGTGCCAGCTTAAAGGATACGTTCTACGAGCAGTACTTC. This codes for CASLKDTFYEQYF.

This sequence joins TRBV7-3 and TRBJ2-4; D remains ambiguous. V lost 0 bases and J 0 bases, leaving 6 bases between the germline ends. Germline V lookup: CDR1 SGHTA, CDR2 FQGTGA. The CDR3 is made up of 15 amino acids. The CDR3 protein is CASSLTRTAKNIQYF. The CDR3 DNA sequence: TGTGCCAGCAGCTTAACGAGAACAGCCAAAAACATTCAGTACTTC.

In its sample, this clonotype was seen a few times. This chain uses TRBV2 with TRBJ2-5, with 15 bases lining up with TRBD2. Germline CDR1 reads SNHLY; CDR2 reads FYNNEI. The CDR3 is made up of 15 amino acids. With V trimmed by 5 bases and J by 5 bases, 3 bases remained unmatched. CDR3 loop: CASSWTSGRVETQYF. The DNA for the CDR3 is TGTGCCAGCAGTTGGACTAGCGGGAGGGTGGAGACCCAGTACTTC.

This clonotype appeared many times. The genes are TRBV12-3 or TRBV12-4 and TRBJ2-2; D not resolved. The CDR3 is made up of 12 amino acids. The germline V and J ends were trimmed by 2 bases and 6 bases, with 4 bases remaining between them. CDR3 amino acids: CASSLNPGELFF. The CDR3 DNA follows: TGTGCCAGCAGTTTAAACCCCGGGGAGCTGTTTTTT.

The table lists this clonotype with a few counts. The gene calls are TRBV6-2 or TRBV6-3 and TRBJ1-2, with 7 bases that match TRBD1. V lost 6 bases and J lost 8; bases outside the gene matches: 9. The CDR3 is made up of 13 amino acids. Germline V lookup: CDR1 MNHEY, CDR2 SVGEGT. CDR3 DNA: TGTGCCAGCAGGACTGGACAGGCGGGAGGCTACACCTTC. Residues: CASRTGQAGGYTF.

In regard to this clonotype: This CDR3 fails to terminate in the conserved phenylalanine or tryptophan, so it likely reflects a read error. This chain uses TRBV7-2 with TRBJ2-5; D possibly corresponds to TRBD2 (5 bases). The CDR3 extends over 11 amino acids. V gave up 10 bases and J gave up 5 bases, with 11 bases separating them. Germline values: CDR1 SGHTA, CDR2 FQGNSA. The CDR3 nucleotides are TGTGCCACTGCAGCGGTGGAGACCCAGTACTCC. This gives the protein CATAAVETQYS.

This clonotype was seen ten or more times. The chain links TRBV7-2 to TRBJ2-5; perhaps TRBD2 as D (5 bases). Trimming stripped 4 bases from V and 5 bases from J, with 14 bases between. Germline V gives CDR1 SGHTA, CDR2 FQGNSA. The CDR3 length is 14 residues. The CDR3 DNA is TGTGCCAGCAGCTCGATTTGGGGAGAGGAGACCCAGTACTTC. Protein: CASSSIWGEETQYF.

This clonotype was picked up a small number of times. The chain is built from TRBV6-1 and TRBJ2-7, with 15 bases fitting TRBD2. After removal of 7 bases from V and 5 bases from J, the junction contained 6 bases not matched to a gene. This CDR3 region has 15 residues. The germline V gene has CDR1 MNHNS and CDR2 SASEGT. The CDR3 sequence: CASIGLAGGIDEQYF. CDR3 DNA: TGTGCCAGCATTGGACTAGCGGGAGGGATTGACGAGCAGTACTTC.

This chain links TRBV5-1 with TRBJ2-1; a possible D gene is TRBD2 (5 bases). The CDR3 runs to 14 residues. Looked up from germline, CDR1 is SGHRS and CDR2 is YFSETQ. V shed 1 base and J shed 6 bases, with 11 bases lying between them. CDR3 sequence reads: CASSLLSAVNEQFF. The CDR3 DNA sequence: TGCGCCAGCAGCTTGCTTAGCGCGGTCAATGAGCAGTTCTTC.

This clonotype was recorded a few times. The chain uses TRBV29-1 and TRBJ1-1, with D possibly being TRBD1 (5 bases). The V and J ends lost 4 bases and 11 bases respectively, with 17 bases between them. CDR1 and CDR2 from the germline V gene are SQVTM and ANQGSEA. The CDR3 has 12 residues. The CDR3 DNA reads as TGCAGCGTTGCGGGGGTATTCCTGGAGGCTTTCTTT. As protein: CSVAGVFLEAFF.

V is TRBV29-1 and J is TRBJ2-1; TRBD2 matches at 14 bases. Trimming cost V 6 bases and J 3 bases; bases outside gene matches: 4. The CDR3 has 15 residues. Germline V gene lookup returns CDR1 SQVTM and CDR2 ANQGSEA. CDR3 nucleotide sequence: TGCAGCGTAGGGACTAGCGGGAGCATCTACAATGAGCAGTTCTTC. Its translation is CSVGTSGSIYNEQFF.

The chain has TRBV7-8 and TRBJ2-1; perhaps TRBD2 as D (6 bases). This CDR3 contains 17 residues. Trimming removed 3 bases from V and 3 bases from J, with 18 bases in between. Per germline, CDR1 SGHVS and CDR2 FQNEAQ. The CDR3 sequence: CASSFFRTGDHYNEQFF. The CDR3 bases are TGTGCCAGCAGCTTCTTTAGGACGGGGGACCACTACAATGAGCAGTTCTTC. Together with reference TRBV7-8 and TRBJ2-1, the CDR3 gives the full variable domain: GAGVSQSPRYKVAKRGQDVALRCDPISGHVSLFWYQQALGQGPEFLTYFQNEAQLDKSGLPSDRFFAERPEGSVSTLKIQRTQQEDSAVYLCASSFFRTGDHYNEQFFGPGTRLTVL.

This clonotype has just a few counts. V is TRBV27 and J is TRBJ2-5; 7 bases align to TRBD1. The CDR3 extends over 13 amino acids. With 8 bases clipped from V and 5 bases from J, the junction kept 8 bases outside the gene matches. The V gene's germline CDR1 is MNHEY and CDR2 SMNVEV (reference sequence). This CDR3 is CASRQGRLETQYF. The CDR3 DNA reads as TGTGCCAGCCGACAGGGTCGGTTGGAGACCCAGTACTTC.

In its sample, this clonotype was seen a few times. The chain recombines TRBV4-2 with TRBJ2-5, with D perhaps matching TRBD2 (5 bases). The CDR3 consists of 14 residues. Germline CDR1 and CDR2: LGHNA and YNFKEQ. The V end lost 0 bases, the J end lost 4 bases, and 9 bases lay between the germline ends. The CDR3 DNA reads TGTGCCAGCAGCCAAGAGGTCGGGATAGAGACCCAGTACTTC. Its translation: CASSQEVGIETQYF.

This chain links TRBV27 with TRBJ1-5; D is perhaps TRBD1 (6 bases). Germline CDR1 reads MNHEY; CDR2 reads SMNVEV (reference sequence). This CDR3 has 15 residues. V was cut by 5 bases and J by 6 bases, with 17 bases left in between. This CDR3 reads CASSGGGYSVQPQHF. DNA of the CDR3: TGTGCCAGCAGTGGAGGGGGTTATTCGGTTCAGCCCCAGCATTTT.